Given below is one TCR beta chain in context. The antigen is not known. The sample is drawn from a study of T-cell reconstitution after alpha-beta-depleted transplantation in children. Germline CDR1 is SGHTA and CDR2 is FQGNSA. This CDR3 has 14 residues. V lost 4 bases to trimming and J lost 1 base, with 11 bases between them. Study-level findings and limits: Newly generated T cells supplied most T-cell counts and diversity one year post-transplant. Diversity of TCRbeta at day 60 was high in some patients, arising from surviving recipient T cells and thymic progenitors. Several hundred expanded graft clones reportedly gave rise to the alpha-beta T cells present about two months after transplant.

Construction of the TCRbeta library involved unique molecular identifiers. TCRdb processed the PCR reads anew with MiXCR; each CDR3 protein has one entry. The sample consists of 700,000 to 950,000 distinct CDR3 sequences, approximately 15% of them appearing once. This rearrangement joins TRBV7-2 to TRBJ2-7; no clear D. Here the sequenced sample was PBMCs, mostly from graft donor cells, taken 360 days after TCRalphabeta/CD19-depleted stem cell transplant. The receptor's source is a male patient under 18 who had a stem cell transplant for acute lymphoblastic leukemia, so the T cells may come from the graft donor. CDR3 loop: CASSWIPASYEQYF. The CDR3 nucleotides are TGTGCCAGCAGCTGGATCCCCGCTTCCTACGAGCAGTACTTC.